One T cell receptor beta chain is described in this entry. Its specificity is not known. This specimen belongs to a study of T cells in localized non-small cell lung cancer. Broader study findings: Within adjacent lung there appeared a median roughly 60 of the top 100 tumor clones. It remains possible that heterogeneity exists, since only one tumor region was sequenced. Among blood samples, higher T cell density accompanied longer overall survival. It was uninvolved adjacent lung that showed the highest T cell clonality, exceeding tumor.

Measured with immunoSEQ multiplex PCR; TCRdb has only the in-frame clones, and not every one. This table holds approximately 41,000 clones, roughly 88% found once. V was clipped by 6 bases and J by 1 base; unmatched bases: 8. This CDR3 is 15 amino acids long. Looked up from germline, CDR1 is SNHLY and CDR2 is FYNNEI. The V and J genes are TRBV2 and TRBJ1-1; TRBD1 matches 7 bases. Here the sequenced sample was peripheral blood mononuclear cells, taken before any cancer treatment. This receptor was identified in a male donor at least 60 years old with stage II lung adenocarcinoma. Here the CDR3 DNA reads TGTGCCAGCAGCGCTCCCAGGGGGGGGAACACTGAAGCTTTCTTT. Translated, it gives CASSAPRGGNTEAFF. Using reference TRBV2 and TRBJ1-1 for the parts outside the CDR3, the full variable domain is EPEVTQTPSHQVTQMGQEVILRCVPISNHLYFYWYRQILGQKVEFLVSFYNNEISEKSEIFDDQFSVERPDGSNFTLKIRSTKLEDSAMYFCASSAPRGGNTEAFFGQGTRLTVV.